This T cell receptor beta chain comes out of a study of blood T cell repertoires in COVID-19. Original methodology: Estimates of nucleated cell counts were drawn from the amplification of reference gene primers. Sequenced by immunoSEQ multiplex PCR; TCRdb stores in-frame clones only, minus some. Clone size and the V and J calls come from that table; the DNA yielded D and trimming. The sample holds under 300,000 clones, 70% to 85% seen once. Worth noting for this clone: At one of its ends the junction is not consistent with the germline gene, which may arise from a read error.

Germline V CDR1 and CDR2: SGHVS, FNYEAQ. The CDR3 contains 16 residues. The sequence was collected from a woman older than 75 with active or convalescent COVID-19. The chain combines TRBV7-6 with TRBJ2-2; 8 positions match TRBD1. Sequenced material: peripheral blood. CDR3 amino acids: CASSIAGTGDTGELFF. The CDR3 DNA follows: TGTGCCAGCAGCATAGCCGGGACAGGTGACACCGGGGAGCTGTTTTTT.